Listed here is a single T cell receptor (beta chain). A junction boundary mismatches the germline segment, possibly from a read error. This record comes from a study of cytomegalovirus exposure and HLA in healthy donors. Only in-frame clones appear in the TCRdb table, and some are missing; sequencing was by immunoSEQ multiplex PCR. The profile shows more than 85,000 clones, around 89% of them singletons. The clonotype originates from a woman in her twenties or thirties in good health and CMV-seropositive. Material for sequencing was PBMCs.

The CDR3 here is CASSEGLAGGQETQYF. The CDR3 nucleotides are TGTGCTAGCAGCGAGGGACTAGCGGGGGGTCAAGAGACCCAGTACTTC. This sequence joins TRBV7-7 and TRBJ2-5, with TRBD2 matching over 15 bases. The germline CDR1 and CDR2 sequences are SSHAT and FNYEAQ (reference sequence). The CDR3 runs 16 residues.